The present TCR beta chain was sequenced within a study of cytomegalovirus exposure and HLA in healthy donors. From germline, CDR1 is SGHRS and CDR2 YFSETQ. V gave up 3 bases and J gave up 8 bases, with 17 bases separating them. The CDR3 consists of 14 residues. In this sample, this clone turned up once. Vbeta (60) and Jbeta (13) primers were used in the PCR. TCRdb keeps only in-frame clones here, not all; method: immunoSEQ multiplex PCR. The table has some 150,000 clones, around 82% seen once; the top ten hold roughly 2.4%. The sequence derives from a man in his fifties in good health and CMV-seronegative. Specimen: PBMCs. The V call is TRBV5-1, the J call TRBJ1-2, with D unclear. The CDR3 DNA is TGCGCCAGCAGCTCCCTAGGCGGGGAGGGAGGCTACACCTTC. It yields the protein CASSSLGGEGGYTF. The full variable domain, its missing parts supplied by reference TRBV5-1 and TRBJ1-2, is KAGVTQTPRYLIKTRGQQVTLSCSPISGHRSVSWYQQTPGQGLQFLFEYFSETQRNKGNFPGRFSGRQFSNSRSEMNVSTLELGDSALYLCASSSLGGEGGYTFGSGTRLTVV.